This T cell receptor beta chain was found in a study of beta chain features in type 1 diabetes. The entirety of the isolated RNA underwent reverse transcription, so expressed TCRB transcripts were sequenced. TCRdb's copy holds only in-frame clones and misses some; the assay was immunoSEQ multiplex PCR. The sample has 300,000 to 350,000 clones; approximately 15% are singletons. On this clone: Its matching antigen is unknown.

Points from the study as a whole: There were fewer insertions and more deletions at the VDJ junctions of type 1 diabetes patients.

This CDR3 is built from 12 residues. Germline values: CDR1 SGHVS, CDR2 FQNEAQ. Trimming shortened V by 4 bases and J by 8 bases, and 8 bases separated the two germline ends. Sequencing input: central memory CD4+ T cells from blood. The clonotype originates from a man aged 30-40 years in good health. This chain connects TRBV7-8 to TRBJ2-2; D remains unclear. CDR3 protein: CASSYEVGELFF. CDR3 nucleotide sequence: TGTGCCAGCAGCTACGAAGTTGGGGAGCTGTTTTTT.